One sample yielded the 8 T cell receptor beta chains listed below, sequenced in a study of tissue T cells after allogeneic stem cell transplantation. Sequenced by immunoSEQ multiplex PCR; TCRdb stores in-frame clones only, minus some. The top ten hold roughly an eighth of the sample, which has 12,000 or so clones, approximately 70% seen once. The specimen was tissue from the right colon, collected at autopsy. The receptor source for this set is a woman aged 18-55 years with breast cancer.

In this sample, this clone turned up once. The chain recombines TRBV20-1 with TRBJ2-2; D call uncertain. CDR3 length: 15 amino acids. Germline CDR1 reads DFQATT; CDR2 reads SNEGSKA (reference sequence). The germline V and J ends were trimmed by 3 bases and 7 bases, with 18 bases remaining between them. CDR3 nucleotides: TGCAGTGCTAGTTCCCCGTTCGGGTGGAGCGGGGAGCTGTTTTTT. It translates to CSASSPFGWSGELFF.

Here the CDR3 reads CASSLNTGYEQYF. In DNA form, the CDR3 reads TGCGCCAGCAGCTTGAACACGGGCTACGAGCAGTACTTC. The chain combines TRBV5-1 with TRBJ2-7; D not resolved. CDR1 and CDR2 (germline): SGHRS, YFSETQ. V gave up 1 base and J gave up 3 bases, with 8 bases separating them. This CDR3 has 13 amino acids.

This clone was seen more than once but under ten times. The gene calls are TRBV15 and TRBJ1-1; D is undetermined. Germline V lookup: CDR1 LNHNV, CDR2 YYDKDF (reference sequence). This CDR3 has 13 residues. The V end was cut by 3 bases, the J end by 0 bases, with 5 bases between. CDR3 loop: CATSRLVNTEAFF. In DNA form, the CDR3 reads TGTGCCACCAGCAGGCTAGTGAACACTGAAGCTTTCTTT.

V and J are TRBV19 and TRBJ1-2; D might be TRBD1 (6 bases). The CDR3 runs to 14 residues. CDR1 is LNHDA and CDR2 is SQIVND in the germline V gene (reference sequence). Trimming took off 7 bases at V and 5 bases at J, with 17 bases between the two ends. The CDR3 DNA reads as TGTGCCAGTACGGGCCTGGACAGCTTTTATGGCTACACCTTC. Its translation is CASTGLDSFYGYTF.

The CDR3 loop reads CASSQTGGSLAGDTHEQYF. The CDR3 nucleotides are TGCGCCAGCAGCCAAACCGGAGGAAGTCTAGCGGGAGACACCCACGAGCAGTACTTC. The V gene is TRBV4-1, the J gene TRBJ2-7, with TRBD2 matching over 10 bases. With V trimmed by 2 bases and J by 5 bases, 18 bases remained unmatched. Germline CDR1 is MGHRA and CDR2 is YSYEKL. This CDR3 contains 19 residues.

The rearrangement joins TRBV2 to TRBJ2-3; 8 bases map to TRBD2. The CDR3 loop spans 14 amino acids. The V gene end was trimmed by 10 bases and the J gene end by 3 bases; junction bases not matched to a gene: 9. Germline loops: CDR1 SNHLY, CDR2 FYNNEI. The CDR3 region has the DNA TGTGCCACCCAGAGAGCGGGAGTAACAGATACGCAGTATTTT. As protein: CATQRAGVTDTQYF.

This clone came up once. This chain uses TRBV6-5 with TRBJ1-1; TRBD1 might be the D (5 bases). From germline, CDR1 is MNHEY and CDR2 SVGAGI. Between the trimmed V and J ends, which lost 7 bases and 1 base, there was a span of 13 bases. The CDR3 is 14 residues long. The CDR3 sequence is CASTRDDGNTEAFF. The DNA for the CDR3 is TGTGCCAGCACCCGGGACGACGGGAACACTGAAGCTTTCTTT.

This clone was detected a few times. V is TRBV7-3 and J is TRBJ2-3; 13 bases are shared with TRBD2. V shed 5 bases and J 7 bases; nucleotides not matched to a gene: 12. This CDR3 spans 17 amino acids. CDR1 is SGHTA and CDR2 is FQGTGA in the germline V gene. In DNA form, the CDR3 reads TGTGCCAGCAGCCCTCTCGGGACTAGCGGGACCGGTAATACGCAGTATTTT. Translated: CASSPLGTSGTGNTQYF.